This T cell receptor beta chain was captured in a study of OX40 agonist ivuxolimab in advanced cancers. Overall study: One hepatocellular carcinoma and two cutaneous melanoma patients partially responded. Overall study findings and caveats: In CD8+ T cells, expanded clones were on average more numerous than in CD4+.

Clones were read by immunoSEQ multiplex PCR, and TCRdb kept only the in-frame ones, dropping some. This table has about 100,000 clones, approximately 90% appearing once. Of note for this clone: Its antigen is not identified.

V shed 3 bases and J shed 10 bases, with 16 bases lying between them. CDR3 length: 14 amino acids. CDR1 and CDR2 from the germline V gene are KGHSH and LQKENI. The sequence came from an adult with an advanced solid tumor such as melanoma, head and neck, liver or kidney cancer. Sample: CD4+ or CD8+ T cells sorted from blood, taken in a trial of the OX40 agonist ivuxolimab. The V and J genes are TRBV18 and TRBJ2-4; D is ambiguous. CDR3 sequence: CASSPTTKSGIQYF. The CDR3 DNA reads TGTGCCAGCTCACCCACCACCAAATCCGGGATTCAGTACTTC.